This passage covers 18 T cell receptor beta chains from one sample sequenced in a study of T-cell memory formation after mild COVID-19. TCRdb itself ran the 5' RACE reads through MiXCR, one entry per CDR3 protein. The top ten hold more than 20% of the sample, which has about 270,000 distinct CDR3 sequences, over 15% seen once. The sample was PBMCs or a T cell subset sorted from them (not recorded which). Every receptor here comes from a man younger than 35 who had mild COVID-19 (a few samples of this study predate the infection). Cell type and time point are not known.

This clonotype was counted many times. The chain has TRBV7-6 and TRBJ2-1; 13 bases are shared with TRBD2. The CDR3 has 16 amino acids. Germline V gene data show CDR1 as SGHVS and CDR2 as FNYEAQ. With V trimmed by 4 bases and J by 1 base, 1 base remained unmatched. The CDR3 protein is CASSWGLAGSYNEQFF. The CDR3 nucleotides read TGTGCCAGCAGCTGGGGACTAGCGGGGTCCTACAATGAGCAGTTCTTC.

The V and J genes are TRBV3-1 and TRBJ2-7; D call uncertain. Between the trimmed V and J ends, which lost 0 bases and 5 bases, there was a span of 8 bases. The length of the CDR3 is 13 residues. Germline lookup yields CDR1 LGHDT and CDR2 YNNKEL (reference sequence). CDR3 DNA sequence: TGTGCCAGCAGCCAAGATGGAGATAACGAGCAGTACTTC. This gives the protein CASSQDGDNEQYF.

This clonotype was observed a handful of times. CDR3 amino acids: CASSPFWTDSNYGYTF. The CDR3 DNA follows: TGCGCCAGCAGCCCTTTCTGGACAGATAGTAACTATGGCTACACCTTC. The rearrangement joins TRBV4-3 to TRBJ1-2, with D tentatively TRBD1 (6 bases). V was clipped by 4 bases and J by 1 base, with 16 bases between them. CDR1 is LGHNA and CDR2 is YSLEER in the germline V gene. The CDR3 has 16 residues.

This clonotype showed up just a few times. V and J are TRBV2 and TRBJ1-2, with a possible D match to TRBD1 (5 bases). Per germline, CDR1 SNHLY and CDR2 FYNNEI. Trimming shortened V by 6 bases and J by 7 bases, and 9 bases separated the two germline ends. The CDR3 contains 11 residues. This chain's CDR3 is CASREGLGYTF. The CDR3 bases are TGTGCCAGCAGGGAGGGGCTTGGCTACACCTTC.

This clonotype was counted only a few times. This chain joins TRBV29-1 and TRBJ1-4, with 12 bases matching TRBD1. This CDR3 contains 14 residues. Germline CDR1 SQVTM, CDR2 ANQGSEA. V gave up 7 bases and J gave up 10 bases; unmatched junction bases: 10. In DNA form, the CDR3 reads TGCAGCGGAGGCATGGGACAGGGGGCAAGAAAACTGTTTTTT. It is translated as CSGGMGQGARKLFF. Full variable domain (outside the CDR3, taken from reference TRBV29-1 and TRBJ1-4): SAVISQKPSRDICQRGTSLTIQCQVDSQVTMMFWYRQQPGQSLTLIATANQGSEATYESGFVIDKFPISRPNLTFSTLTVSNMSPEDSSIYLCSGGMGQGARKLFFGSGTQLSVL.

This clonotype was seen a handful of times. This rearrangement joins TRBV11-2 to TRBJ1-2; D call uncertain. The V end lost 2 bases, the J end lost 4 bases, and 11 bases lay between the germline ends. The CDR3 extends over 14 amino acids. Germline CDR1 and CDR2: SGHAT and FQNNGV. CDR3: CASSLSDLSYGYTF. The DNA for the CDR3 is TGTGCCAGCAGCTTATCTGACCTAAGCTATGGCTACACCTTC.

The chain carries TRBV4-3 and TRBJ2-3; TRBD2 aligns across 13 bases. The CDR3 runs to 15 residues. Germline trimming cut 1 base from V and 7 bases from J; bases unmatched to any gene: 2. Germline CDR1 reads LGHNA; CDR2 reads YSLEER. CDR3 sequence (DNA): TGCGCCAGCAGCCAAGGACTAGCGGGGGGTTATACGCAGTATTTT. Its protein product is CASSQGLAGGYTQYF.

This clonotype was picked up a small number of times. The chain links TRBV13 to TRBJ2-1, with D possibly TRBD2 on 5 matching bases. The CDR3 is 14 residues long. Trimming left V 6 bases short and J 4 bases short, with 13 bases between. Germline assignment: CDR1 PRHDT and CDR2 FYEKMQ (reference sequence). CDR3 DNA sequence: TGTGCCAGCAGGGTGGGGTCGGGGTACAATGAGCAGTTCTTC. It specifies CASRVGSGYNEQFF. The variable domain in full, with the rest retrieved from reference TRBV13 and TRBJ2-1, is AAGVIQSPRHLIKEKRETATLKCYPIPRHDTVYWYQQGPGQDPQFLISFYEKMQSDKGSIPDRFSAQQFSDYHSELNMSSLELGDSALYFCASRVGSGYNEQFFGPGTRLTVL.

This clonotype was seen repeatedly, ten times or more. The chain is built from TRBV6-2 or TRBV6-3 and TRBJ2-1; no definite D call. V dropped 1 base and J dropped 5 bases, with 9 bases sitting between them. This CDR3 has 14 residues. The V gene's germline CDR1 is MNHEY and CDR2 SVGEGT. CDR3 residues: CASSYWQVNNEQFF. CDR3 coding DNA: TGTGCCAGCAGTTACTGGCAGGTAAACAATGAGCAGTTCTTC.

The chain combines TRBV20-1 with TRBJ1-5, with 8 positions matching TRBD1. The trim removed 6 bases at V and 6 bases at J, leaving 7 bases unmatched. Germline CDR1 DFQATT, CDR2 SNEGSKA (reference sequence). This CDR3 is built from 13 residues. This CDR3 is CSANRGVGQPQHF. The CDR3 nucleotides read TGCAGTGCGAACAGGGGGGTCGGTCAGCCCCAGCATTTT.

Only a few counts were recorded for this clonotype. The V call is TRBV4-1, the J call TRBJ2-1; unclear D gene. V was cut by 1 base and J by 3 bases, with 4 bases left in between. The V gene's germline CDR1 is MGHRA and CDR2 YSYEKL. The CDR3 has 13 residues. The CDR3: CASSQGLYNEQFF. The CDR3, as DNA: TGCGCCAGCAGCCAAGGCCTCTACAATGAGCAGTTCTTC.

This clonotype has only a few counts. The rearrangement joins TRBV20-1 to TRBJ2-3, with D possibly TRBD2 on 6 matching bases. V was trimmed by 3 bases and J by 4 bases, leaving 17 bases between them. The length of the CDR3 is 15 residues. CDR1 and CDR2 from the germline V gene are DFQATT and SNEGSKA (reference sequence). CDR3 DNA: TGCAGTGCTAGTCCCACGGGGGTGGGCCCAGATACGCAGTATTTT. Its translation is CSASPTGVGPDTQYF.

The chain links TRBV6-2 or TRBV6-3 to TRBJ2-4; unclear D gene. This CDR3 contains 13 residues. Trimming shortened V by 5 bases and J by 8 bases, and 13 bases separated the two germline ends. The germline gives CDR1 MNHEY, CDR2 SVGEGT. CDR3 nucleotide sequence: TGTGCCAGCAGTCCCAGGATTCGGGACATTCAGTACTTC. Amino acids: CASSPRIRDIQYF.

This clonotype was counted only a few times. The V and J genes are TRBV5-6 and TRBJ1-2, with D unresolved. The CDR3 loop spans 12 amino acids. Germline V gives CDR1 SGHDT, CDR2 YYEEEE. With 6 bases removed from V and 6 bases from J, the gap between germline ends came to 12 bases. The CDR3 protein is CASTAGFHGYTF. The DNA of the CDR3 is TGTGCCAGCACCGCGGGGTTCCATGGCTACACCTTC.

This clonotype occurred a few times. The rearrangement uses TRBV15 and TRBJ2-6, with a possible D match to TRBD2 (5 bases). Germline CDR1 LNHNV, CDR2 YYDKDF (reference sequence). V was trimmed by 2 bases and J by 2 bases, leaving 7 bases between them. The CDR3 runs 15 residues. The CDR3 coding sequence is TGTGCCACCAGCAGAAGAGGGACTGGGGCCAACGTCCTGACTTTC. As protein: CATSRRGTGANVLTF. The variable domain in full, completed from reference TRBV15 and TRBJ2-6, reads DAMVIQNPRYQVTQFGKPVTLSCSQTLNHNVMYWYQQKSSQAPKLLFHYYDKDFNNEADTPDNFQSRRPNTSFCFLDIRSPGLGDTAMYLCATSRRGTGANVLTFGAGSRLTVL.

This chain uses TRBV12-3 or TRBV12-4 with TRBJ1-1; no clear D gene. Deletions cut 3 bases from V and 5 bases from J, with 13 bases between. The CDR3 covers 14 residues. The CDR3 DNA reads as TGTGCCAGCAGTTTTTCGACTCCGCGGACTGAAGCTTTCTTT. Translating gives CASSFSTPRTEAFF.

The chain uses TRBV12-3 or TRBV12-4 and TRBJ1-2, with D hard to call. CDR3 length: 11 amino acids. V was cut by 7 bases and J by 5 bases, with 8 bases left in between. Here the CDR3 reads CASTRGYGYTF. The CDR3 coding sequence is TGTGCCAGCACTAGAGGGTATGGCTACACCTTC.

This clonotype was counted between two and nine times. The chain employs TRBV7-2 and TRBJ2-1, with 10 bases aligning to TRBD2. The CDR3 has 15 amino acids. Germline CDR1 SGHTA, CDR2 FQGNSA. Trimming took 7 bases from V and 6 from J; bases not matched to a gene: 9. The CDR3 spells CASMRGTSGANEQFF. In DNA form, the CDR3 reads TGTGCCAGCATGCGAGGCACTAGCGGGGCCAATGAGCAGTTCTTC.